This T cell receptor (beta chain) appears in the sequencing data of a study of control samples from healthy donors and cancer patients. Only one count was recorded for this clone. The CDR3 loop spans 14 amino acids. V was clipped by 6 bases and J by 5 bases; unmatched bases: 8. CDR1 and CDR2 from the germline V gene are MNHEY and SMNVEV (reference sequence). Clones were sequenced by immunoSEQ multiplex PCR, and TCRdb holds only the in-frame ones, with some missing. The sample includes under 450,000 clones, 90% of them seen just once. The chain links TRBV27 to TRBJ2-7; 9 nucleotides match TRBD1. The clonotype originates from a man aged 40-50 years with head and neck cancer. The material sequenced was PBMCs. In DNA, the CDR3 is TGTGCCAGCAGCACCGGGACAGGGCTCAACGAGCAGTACTTC. Residues: CASSTGTGLNEQYF.